This T cell receptor (beta chain) was obtained from a study of cytomegalovirus exposure and HLA in healthy donors. Whole-study findings and limits: In vitro work confirmed that a few CMV-associated chains recognize CMV antigens. DRB1 showed the most TCR associations and HLA-C the fewest in a later analysis, as rates varied by HLA locus. It was taken for granted in presence/absence analyses that sequencing depth across donors was roughly uniform.

This clone was counted once. No antigen is known for it. The PCR ran on 60 Vbeta and 13 Jbeta primers. TCRdb's table, derived via immunoSEQ multiplex PCR, lists solely in-frame clones and lacks some. The data contain under 200,000 clones, approximately 80% of them seen just once; the ten biggest clones take up about 2.4%. The CDR3 is 16 residues long. Germline V CDR1 and CDR2: LGHNA, YSLEER. V was cut by 3 bases and J by 8 bases, with 19 bases left in between. Each donor's status was that of a healthy bone marrow donor. What was sequenced was PBMCs. The TCR comes from a woman aged 40-49 years in good health and CMV-seropositive. This chain joins TRBV4-3 and TRBJ1-4; D is possibly TRBD1 (5 bases). The CDR3 DNA is TGCGCCAGCAGCCAGTCCCCGGCGGGGGTAGGGGAAAAACTGTTTTTT. Translating it yields CASSQSPAGVGEKLFF.